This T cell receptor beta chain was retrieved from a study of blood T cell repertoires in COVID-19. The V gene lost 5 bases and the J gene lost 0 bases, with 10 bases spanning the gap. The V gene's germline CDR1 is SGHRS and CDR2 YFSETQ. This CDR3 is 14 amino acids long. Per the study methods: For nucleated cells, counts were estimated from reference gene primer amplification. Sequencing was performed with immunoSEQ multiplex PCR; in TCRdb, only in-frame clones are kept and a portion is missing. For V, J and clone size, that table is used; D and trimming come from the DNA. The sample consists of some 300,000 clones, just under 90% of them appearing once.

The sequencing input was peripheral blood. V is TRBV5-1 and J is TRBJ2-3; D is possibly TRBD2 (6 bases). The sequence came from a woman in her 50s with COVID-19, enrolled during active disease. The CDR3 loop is CASRRGTSTDTQYF. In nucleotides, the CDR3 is TGCGCCAGCAGACGGGGGACTAGCACAGATACGCAGTATTTT.